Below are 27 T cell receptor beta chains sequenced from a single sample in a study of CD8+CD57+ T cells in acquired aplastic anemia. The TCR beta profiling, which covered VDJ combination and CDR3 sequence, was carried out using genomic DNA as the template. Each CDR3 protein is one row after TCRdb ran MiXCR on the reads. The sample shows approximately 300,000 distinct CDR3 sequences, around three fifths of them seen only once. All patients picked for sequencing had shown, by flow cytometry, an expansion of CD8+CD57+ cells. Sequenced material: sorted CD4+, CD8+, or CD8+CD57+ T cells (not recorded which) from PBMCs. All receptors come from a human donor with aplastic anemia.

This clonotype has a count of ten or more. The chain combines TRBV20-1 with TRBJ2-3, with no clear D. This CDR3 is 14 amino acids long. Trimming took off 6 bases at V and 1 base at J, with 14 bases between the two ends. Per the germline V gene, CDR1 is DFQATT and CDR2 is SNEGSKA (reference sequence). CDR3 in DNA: TGCAGTGCGAGGAAAGCAACAGGCACAGATACGCAGTATTTT. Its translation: CSARKATGTDTQYF.

The CDR3 here is CAGGEGAYEQYF. The CDR3 coding sequence is TGTGCCGGGGGGGAGGGCGCCTACGAGCAGTACTTC. The gene calls are TRBV2 and TRBJ2-7; 7 nucleotides agree with TRBD2. The CDR3 runs to 12 residues. Germline V gives CDR1 SNHLY, CDR2 FYNNEI. With V trimmed by 11 bases and J by 2 bases, 6 bases remained unmatched.

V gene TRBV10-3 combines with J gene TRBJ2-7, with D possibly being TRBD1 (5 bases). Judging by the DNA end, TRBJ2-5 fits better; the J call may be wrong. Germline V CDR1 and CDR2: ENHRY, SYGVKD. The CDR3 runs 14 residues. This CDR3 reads CAIAEGVAQETQYF. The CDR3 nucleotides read TGTGCCATCGCCGAAGGGGTTGCCCAAGAGACCCAGTACTTC.

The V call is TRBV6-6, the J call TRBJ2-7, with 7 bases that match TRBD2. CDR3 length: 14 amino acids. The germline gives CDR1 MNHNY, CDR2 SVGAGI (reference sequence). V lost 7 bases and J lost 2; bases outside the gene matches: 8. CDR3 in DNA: TGTGCCAGCACCTCGGGACGGGAGGCCTACGAGCAGTACTTC. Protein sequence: CASTSGREAYEQYF.

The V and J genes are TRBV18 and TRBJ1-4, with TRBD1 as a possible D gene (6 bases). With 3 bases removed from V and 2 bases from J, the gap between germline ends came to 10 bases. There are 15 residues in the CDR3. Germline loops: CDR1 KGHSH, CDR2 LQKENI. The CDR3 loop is CASSPPDRTNEKLFF. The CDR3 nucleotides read TGTGCCAGCTCACCTCCCGACAGGACTAATGAAAAACTGTTTTTT.

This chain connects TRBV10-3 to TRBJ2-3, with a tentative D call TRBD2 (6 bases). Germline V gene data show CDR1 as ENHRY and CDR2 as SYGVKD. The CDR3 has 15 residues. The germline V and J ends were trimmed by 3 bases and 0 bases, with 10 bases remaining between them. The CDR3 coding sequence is TGTGCCATCAGTGAACTAGCCCTAAGCACAGATACGCAGTATTTT. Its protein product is CAISELALSTDTQYF.

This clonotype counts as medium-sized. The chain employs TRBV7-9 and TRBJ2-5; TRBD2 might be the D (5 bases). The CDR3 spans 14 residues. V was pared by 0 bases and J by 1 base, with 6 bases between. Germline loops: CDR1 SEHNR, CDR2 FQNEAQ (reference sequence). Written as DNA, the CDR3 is TGTGCCAGCAGCTTAGCGAGCGGCCAAGAGACCCAGTACTTC. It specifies CASSLASGQETQYF.

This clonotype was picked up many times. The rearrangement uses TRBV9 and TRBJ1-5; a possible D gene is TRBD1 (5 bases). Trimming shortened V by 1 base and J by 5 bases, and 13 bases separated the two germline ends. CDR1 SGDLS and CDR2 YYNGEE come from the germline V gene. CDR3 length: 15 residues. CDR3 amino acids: CASSVKGDQYQPQHF. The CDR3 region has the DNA TGTGCCAGCAGCGTAAAAGGGGATCAGTATCAGCCCCAGCATTTT.

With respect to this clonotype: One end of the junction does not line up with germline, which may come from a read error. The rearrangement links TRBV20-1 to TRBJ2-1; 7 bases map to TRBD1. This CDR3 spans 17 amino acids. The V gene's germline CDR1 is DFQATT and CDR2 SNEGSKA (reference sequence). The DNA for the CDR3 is TGCAGCGCTAGAGGGACAGTGGGTCTGTTCTCCTACAATGAGCAGTTCTTC. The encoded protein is CSARGTVGLFSYNEQFF.

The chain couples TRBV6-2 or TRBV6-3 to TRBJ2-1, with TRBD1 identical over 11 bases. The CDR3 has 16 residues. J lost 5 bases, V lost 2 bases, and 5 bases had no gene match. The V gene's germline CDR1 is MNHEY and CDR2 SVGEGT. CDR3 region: CASSYRDRGSNNEQFF. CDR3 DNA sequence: TGTGCCAGCAGTTACCGGGACAGGGGGTCGAACAATGAGCAGTTCTTC.

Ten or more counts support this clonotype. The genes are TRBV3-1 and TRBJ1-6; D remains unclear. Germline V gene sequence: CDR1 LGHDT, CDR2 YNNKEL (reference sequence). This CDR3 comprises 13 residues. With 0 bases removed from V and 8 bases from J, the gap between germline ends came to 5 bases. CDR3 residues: CASSQDPHSPLHF. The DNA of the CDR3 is TGTGCCAGCAGCCAAGATCCGCATTCACCCCTCCACTTT.

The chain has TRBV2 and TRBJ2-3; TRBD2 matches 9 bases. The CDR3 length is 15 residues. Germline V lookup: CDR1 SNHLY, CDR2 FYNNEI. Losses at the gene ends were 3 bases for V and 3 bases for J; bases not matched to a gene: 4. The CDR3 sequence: CASSEQGLATDTQYF. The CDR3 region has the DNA TGTGCCAGCAGTGAGCAAGGACTAGCGACAGATACGCAGTATTTT.

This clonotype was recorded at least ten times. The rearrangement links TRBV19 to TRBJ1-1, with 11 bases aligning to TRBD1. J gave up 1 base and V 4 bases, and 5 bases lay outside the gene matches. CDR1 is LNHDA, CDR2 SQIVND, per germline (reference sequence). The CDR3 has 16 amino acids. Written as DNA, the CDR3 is TGTGCCAGTAGTAGGGGACAGGGGGTGACGAACACTGAAGCTTTCTTT. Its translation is CASSRGQGVTNTEAFF.

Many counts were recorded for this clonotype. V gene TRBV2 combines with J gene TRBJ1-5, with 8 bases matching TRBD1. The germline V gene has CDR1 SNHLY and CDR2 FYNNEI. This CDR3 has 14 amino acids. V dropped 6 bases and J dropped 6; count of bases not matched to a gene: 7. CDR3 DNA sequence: TGTGCCAGCAGCGATAGGACAGGGACTCAGCCCCAGCATTTT. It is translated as CASSDRTGTQPQHF.

The CDR3 spells CASFSGHTYEQYF. The CDR3 DNA sequence: TGTGCCAGCTTTTCCGGACATACCTACGAGCAGTACTTC. The V call is TRBV12-3 or TRBV12-4, the J call TRBJ2-7, with D maybe TRBD1 (5 bases). The CDR3 runs to 13 residues. Trimming took off 8 bases at V and 2 bases at J, with 13 bases between the two ends.

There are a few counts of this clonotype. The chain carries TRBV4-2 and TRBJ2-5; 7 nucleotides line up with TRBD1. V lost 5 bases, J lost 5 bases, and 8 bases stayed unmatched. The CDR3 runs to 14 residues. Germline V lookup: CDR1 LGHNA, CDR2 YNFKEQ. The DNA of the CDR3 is TGTGCCAGCAGCTTAGTGACAGGGAGTGAGACCCAGTACTTC. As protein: CASSLVTGSETQYF.

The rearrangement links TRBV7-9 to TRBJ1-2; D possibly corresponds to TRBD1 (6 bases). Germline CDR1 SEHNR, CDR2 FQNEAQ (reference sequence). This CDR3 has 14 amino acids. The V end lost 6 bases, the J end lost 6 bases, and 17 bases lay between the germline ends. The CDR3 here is CASSPLRTVHGYTF. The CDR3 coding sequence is TGTGCCAGCAGTCCACTTCGGACAGTACATGGCTACACCTTC.

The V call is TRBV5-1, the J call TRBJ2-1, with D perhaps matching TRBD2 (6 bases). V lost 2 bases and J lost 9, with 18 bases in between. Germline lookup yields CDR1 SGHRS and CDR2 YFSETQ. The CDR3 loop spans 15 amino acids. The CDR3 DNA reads TGCGCCAGCAGCTTTGGCCTAGCGTTTGCTGCTGAGCAGTTCTTC. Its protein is CASSFGLAFAAEQFF.

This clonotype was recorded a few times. The CDR3 loop is CSANGGENTEAFF. CDR3 in DNA: TGCAGTGCTAATGGAGGGGAAAACACTGAAGCTTTCTTT. The chain links TRBV20-1 to TRBJ1-1; TRBD1 is a possible D gene (5 bases). This CDR3 comprises 13 residues. Germline V gives CDR1 DFQATT, CDR2 SNEGSKA (reference sequence). The ends were cut back, 4 bases at V and 2 bases at J, with 11 bases in the middle.

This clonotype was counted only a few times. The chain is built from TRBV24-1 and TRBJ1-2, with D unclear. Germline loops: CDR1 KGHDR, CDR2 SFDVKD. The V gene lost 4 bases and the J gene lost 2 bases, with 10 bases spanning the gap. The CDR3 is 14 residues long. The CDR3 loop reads CATSEVGRNYGYTF. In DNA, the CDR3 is TGTGCCACCAGTGAAGTCGGACGGAACTATGGCTACACCTTC.

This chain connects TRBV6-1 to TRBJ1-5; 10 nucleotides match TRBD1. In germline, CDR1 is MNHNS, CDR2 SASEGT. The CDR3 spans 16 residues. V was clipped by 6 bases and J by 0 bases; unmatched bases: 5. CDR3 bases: TGTGCCAGCAGAGGACAGGGGGTTTATAGCAATCAGCCCCAGCATTTT. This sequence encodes CASRGQGVYSNQPQHF.

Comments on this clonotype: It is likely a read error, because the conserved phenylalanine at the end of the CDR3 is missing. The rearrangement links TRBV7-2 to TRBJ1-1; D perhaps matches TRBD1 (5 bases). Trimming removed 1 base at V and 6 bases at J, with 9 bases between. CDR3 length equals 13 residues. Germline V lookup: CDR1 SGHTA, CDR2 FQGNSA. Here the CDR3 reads CASSLVAGAEAFI. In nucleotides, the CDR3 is TGTGCCAGCAGCTTAGTCGCGGGGGCTGAAGCTTTCATT.

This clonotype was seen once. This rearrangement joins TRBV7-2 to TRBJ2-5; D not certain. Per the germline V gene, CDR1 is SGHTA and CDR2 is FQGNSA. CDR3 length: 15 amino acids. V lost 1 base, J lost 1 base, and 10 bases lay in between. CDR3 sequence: CASSLGPSVQETQYF. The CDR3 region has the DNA TGTGCCAGCAGCTTAGGCCCTTCGGTCCAAGAGACCCAGTACTTC. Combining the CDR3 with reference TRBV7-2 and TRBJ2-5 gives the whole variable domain GAGVSQSPSNKVTEKGKDVELRCDPISGHTALYWYRQSLGQGLEFLIYFQGNSAPDKSGLPSDRFSAERTGGSVSTLTIQRTQQEDSAVYLCASSLGPSVQETQYFGPGTRLLVL.

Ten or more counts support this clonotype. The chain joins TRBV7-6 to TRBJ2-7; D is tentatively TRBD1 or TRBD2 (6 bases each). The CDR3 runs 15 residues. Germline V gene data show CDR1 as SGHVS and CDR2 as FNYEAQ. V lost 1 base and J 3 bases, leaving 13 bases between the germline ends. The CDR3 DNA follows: TGTGCCAGCAGCTTAGAGGGGGGCAGGGACTACGAGCAGTACTTC. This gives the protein CASSLEGGRDYEQYF.

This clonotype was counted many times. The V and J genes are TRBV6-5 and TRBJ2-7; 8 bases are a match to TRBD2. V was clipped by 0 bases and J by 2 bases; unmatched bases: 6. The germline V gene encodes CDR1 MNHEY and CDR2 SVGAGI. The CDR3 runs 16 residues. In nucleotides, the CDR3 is TGTGCCAGCAGTTACTCCAGCGGCGGGAGGCCCTACGAGCAGTACTTC. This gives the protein CASSYSSGGRPYEQYF.

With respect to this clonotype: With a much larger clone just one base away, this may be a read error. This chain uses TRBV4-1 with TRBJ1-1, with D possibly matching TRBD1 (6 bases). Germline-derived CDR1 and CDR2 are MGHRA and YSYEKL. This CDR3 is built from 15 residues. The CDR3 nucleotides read TGTGCCAGCAGCCAACAGGGAAACGCGAACACTGAAGCTTTCTTT. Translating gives CASSQQGNANTEAFF.

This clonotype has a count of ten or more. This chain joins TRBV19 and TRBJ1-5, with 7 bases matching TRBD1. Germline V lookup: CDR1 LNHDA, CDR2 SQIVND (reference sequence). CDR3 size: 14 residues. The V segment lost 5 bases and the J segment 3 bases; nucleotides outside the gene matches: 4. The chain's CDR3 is CASSPDRNNQPQHF. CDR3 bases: TGTGCCAGTAGTCCGGACAGGAACAATCAGCCCCAGCATTTT.